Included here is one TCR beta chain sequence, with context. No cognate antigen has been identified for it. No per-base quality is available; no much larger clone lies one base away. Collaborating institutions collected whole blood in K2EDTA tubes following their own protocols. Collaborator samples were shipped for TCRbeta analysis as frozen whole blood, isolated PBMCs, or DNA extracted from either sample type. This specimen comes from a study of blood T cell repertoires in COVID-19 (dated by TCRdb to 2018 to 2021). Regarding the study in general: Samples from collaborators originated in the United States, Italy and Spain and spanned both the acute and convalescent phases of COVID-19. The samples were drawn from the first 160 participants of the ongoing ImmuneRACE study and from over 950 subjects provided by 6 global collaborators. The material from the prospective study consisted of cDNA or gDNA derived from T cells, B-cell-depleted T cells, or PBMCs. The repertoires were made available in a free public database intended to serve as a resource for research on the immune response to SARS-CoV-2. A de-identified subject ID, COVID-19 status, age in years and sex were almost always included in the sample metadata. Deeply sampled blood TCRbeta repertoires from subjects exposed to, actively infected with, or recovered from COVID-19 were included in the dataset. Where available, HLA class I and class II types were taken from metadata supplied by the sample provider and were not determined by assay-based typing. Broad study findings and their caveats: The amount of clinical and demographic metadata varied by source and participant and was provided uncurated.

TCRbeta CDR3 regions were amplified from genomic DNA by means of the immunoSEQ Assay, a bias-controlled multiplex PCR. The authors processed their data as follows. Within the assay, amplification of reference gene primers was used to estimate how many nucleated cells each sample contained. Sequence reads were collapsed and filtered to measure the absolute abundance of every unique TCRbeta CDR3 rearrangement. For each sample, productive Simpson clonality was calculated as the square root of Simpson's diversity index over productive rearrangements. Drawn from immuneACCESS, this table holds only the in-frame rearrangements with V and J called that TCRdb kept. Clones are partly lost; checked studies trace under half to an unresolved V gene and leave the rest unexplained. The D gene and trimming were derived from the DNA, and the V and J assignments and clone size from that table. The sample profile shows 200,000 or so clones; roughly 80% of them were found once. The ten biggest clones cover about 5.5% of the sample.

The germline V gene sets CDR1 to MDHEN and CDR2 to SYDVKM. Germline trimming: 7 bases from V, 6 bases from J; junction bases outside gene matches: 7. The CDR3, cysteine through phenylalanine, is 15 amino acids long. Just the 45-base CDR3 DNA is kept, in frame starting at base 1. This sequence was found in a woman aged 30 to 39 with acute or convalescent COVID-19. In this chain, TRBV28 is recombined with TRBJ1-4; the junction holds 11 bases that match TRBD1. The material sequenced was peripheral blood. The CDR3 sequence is CASTSLDRGHEKLFF. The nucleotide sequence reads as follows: TGTGCCAGCACATCCCTGGACAGGGGGCATGAAAAACTGTTTTTT.